This T cell receptor (beta chain) was identified in a study of identical twins. Germline V CDR1 and CDR2: MNHEY, SVGAGI. The V gene lost 2 bases and the J gene lost 5 bases, with 9 bases spanning the gap. This CDR3 contains 13 residues. This clonotype has just a few counts. Its antigen is unknown. Study-level points and caveats: Modeled out-of-frame TCR alpha sharing in monozygotic twins fell below observed levels. For out-of-frame alpha sequences shared by twins, low generation probability was in excess.

TCRdb re-derived calls from the 5' RACE reads in MiXCR, one entry per CDR3 protein. The sample consists of 200,000 to 250,000 distinct CDR3 sequences, about 7.5% of them appearing once. These data are also associated with another study on yellow fever vaccine responses in identical twins.

The sequence was collected from a young woman in good health. Source material: CD8+ T cells sorted from blood. This chain links TRBV6-5 with TRBJ1-2; D remains unclear. The CDR3 protein is CASSYRSLYGYTF. CDR3 DNA: TGTGCCAGCAGTTACAGATCGCTATATGGCTACACCTTC.